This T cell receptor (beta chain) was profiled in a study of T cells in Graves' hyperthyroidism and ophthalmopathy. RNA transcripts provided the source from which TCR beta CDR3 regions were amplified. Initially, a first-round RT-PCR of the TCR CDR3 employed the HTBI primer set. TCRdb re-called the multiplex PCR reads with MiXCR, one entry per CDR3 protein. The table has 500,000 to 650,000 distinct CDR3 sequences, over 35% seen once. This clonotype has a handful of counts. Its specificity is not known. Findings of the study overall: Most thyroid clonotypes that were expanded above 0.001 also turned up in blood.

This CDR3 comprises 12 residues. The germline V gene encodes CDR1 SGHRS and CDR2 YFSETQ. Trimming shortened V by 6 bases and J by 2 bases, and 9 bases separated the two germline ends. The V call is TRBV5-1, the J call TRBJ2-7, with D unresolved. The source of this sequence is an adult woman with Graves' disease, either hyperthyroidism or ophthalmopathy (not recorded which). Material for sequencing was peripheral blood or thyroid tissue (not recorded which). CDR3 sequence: CASTDKAYEQYF. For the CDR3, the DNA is TGCGCCAGCACAGACAAGGCCTACGAGCAGTACTTC.